The TCR beta chain under discussion was sequenced for a study of blood T cell repertoires in COVID-19 (dated by TCRdb to the early 2020s). About the investigation overall: The collaborator samples originated in the United States, Italy and Spain and spanned the acute and convalescent phases of COVID-19. The samples were drawn from two sources: the first 160 participants of the ongoing ImmuneRACE study, and over 950 subjects contributed by 6 global collaborators. The repertoires were released in a freely available public database meant as a resource for research on the immune response to SARS-CoV-2. The dataset comprised deeply sampled blood TCRbeta repertoires from subjects exposed to, actively infected with, or recovered from COVID-19. The prospective study material was composed of cDNA or gDNA derived from T cells, B-cell-depleted T cells, or PBMCs. HLA class I and class II types, where available, came from metadata supplied by the sample provider rather than from assay-based typing. The sample metadata nearly always contained a de-identified subject ID, COVID-19 status, age in years and sex.

TCRbeta CDR3 regions were amplified from genomic DNA by means of the immunoSEQ Assay, a bias-controlled multiplex PCR. As for the original processing: Within the assay, amplification of reference gene primers was used to estimate how many nucleated cells each sample contained. Sequence reads were collapsed and filtered to measure the absolute abundance of every unique TCRbeta CDR3 rearrangement. For each sample, productive Simpson clonality was calculated as the square root of Simpson's diversity index across productive rearrangements. Not all clones reach the TCRdb copy of this immuneACCESS table, which keeps in-frame sequences only. Checked studies attribute under half of the gap to unresolved V genes and leave the rest unexplained. V and J calls and clone size are those listed in that table; D and trimming were worked out from the DNA. Within this sample are about 200,000 clones, with over 80% of them counted one time only. Around 25% of the sample goes to the ten largest clones.

Study-level results and caveats: The amount of clinical and demographic metadata varied by source and participant and was provided uncurated.

Points on this clone: Its antigen has not been determined. No base qualities exist here, and no much larger clone lies one base off it.

Whole blood was collected in K2EDTA tubes by collaborating institutions according to the institutions' own protocols. Collaborator samples were shipped for TCRbeta analysis as frozen whole blood, isolated PBMCs, or DNA extracted from either sample type. The sequenced sample consisted of peripheral blood. This sequence was found in a man aged 40-49 years with acute or convalescent COVID-19.

The DNA reads as follows: TGTGCCTGGAGTGTACGTGGGCGTCTGTTTTTT. This yields the protein CAWSVRGRLFF. The V and J segments used are TRBV30 and TRBJ1-4; no D gene is confidently identified. The germline V gene (reference sequence) sets CDR1 to GTSNPN and CDR2 to SVGIG. V loses 0 bases, J loses 14 bases, and the germline ends lie 10 bases apart. Including cysteine and phenylalanine, the CDR3 has 11 amino acids. Kept here is only the CDR3 DNA, which spans 33 bases and is read in frame from base 1.